This T cell receptor beta chain is from a study of T cells in Graves' hyperthyroidism and ophthalmopathy. Points from the study as a whole: Model output signaled ophthalmopathy a median roughly 6 months ahead of onset.

About this clonotype: Its antigen remains unknown.

Amplified regions were TCR beta CDR3 sequences from RNA transcripts. The TCR CDR3 first-round RT-PCR relied on the HTBI primer set. Each CDR3 protein gets one entry after TCRdb re-called the multiplex PCR reads with MiXCR. In the table there are 490,000 or so distinct CDR3 sequences, 16% of which are singletons. The V gene's germline CDR1 is MNHEY and CDR2 SVGEGT. CDR3 length: 15 residues. The V end lost 10 bases, the J end lost 5 bases, and 24 bases lay between the germline ends. Sample: blood. The sequence came from a young woman with Graves' ophthalmopathy. The gene calls are TRBV6-2 or TRBV6-3 and TRBJ2-7, with unresolved D. In nucleotides, the CDR3 is TGTGCCATCAGGATAGATAACAAGGTGGCTCACGAGCAGTACTTC. Protein: CAIRIDNKVAHEQYF.